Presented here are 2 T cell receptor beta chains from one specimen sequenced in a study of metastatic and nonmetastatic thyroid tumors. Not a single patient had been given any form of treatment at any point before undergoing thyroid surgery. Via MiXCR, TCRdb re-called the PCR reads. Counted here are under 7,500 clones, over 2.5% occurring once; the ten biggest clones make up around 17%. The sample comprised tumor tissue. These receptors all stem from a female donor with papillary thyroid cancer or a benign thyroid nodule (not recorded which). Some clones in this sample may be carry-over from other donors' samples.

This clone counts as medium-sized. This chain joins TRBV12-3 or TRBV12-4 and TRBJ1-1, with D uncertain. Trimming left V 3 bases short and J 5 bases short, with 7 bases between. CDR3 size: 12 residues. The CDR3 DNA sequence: TGTGCCAGCAGTTTCCTAGGGACTGAAGCTTTCTTT. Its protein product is CASSFLGTEAFF.

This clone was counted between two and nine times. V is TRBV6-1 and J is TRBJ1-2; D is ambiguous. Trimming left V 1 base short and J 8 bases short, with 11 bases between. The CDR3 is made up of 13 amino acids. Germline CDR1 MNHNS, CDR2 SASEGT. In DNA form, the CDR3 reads TGTGCCAGCAGTGAAGATGGGCCCGCCGGCTACACCTTC. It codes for CASSEDGPAGYTF.